A selection of T cell receptor beta chains follows, all from one sample in a study of beta chain features in type 1 diabetes. The assay was immunoSEQ multiplex PCR, and TCRdb's table has in-frame clones only and misses some. Of 350,000 to 450,000 clones listed, over 12% were seen once; the top ten hold approximately 0.02%. Source material: naive CD4+ T cells from blood. The receptors were gathered from a woman in her late teens or twenties in good health. Each CDR3 is given with its conserved first and last residue. D genes are given only for firm matches. Only some rows state a clone size, as once, few, many or a class for expanded clones.

d_call	j_call	v_call	clone_size	cdr3_nt	cdr3_aa
TRBD2	TRBJ2-4	TRBV5-1	-	TGCGCCAGCAGCTATGGGACTAGCGGGAGAGTAGGCATTCAGTACTTC	CASSYGTSGRVGIQYF
-	TRBJ2-1	TRBV18	few	TGTGCCAGCTCACCGTTCGGGGGGGGACAGGGCCATGAGCAGTTCTTC	CASSPFGGGQGHEQFF
-	TRBJ1-2	TRBV4-2	few	TGTGCCAGCAGCCACCCAGAAGTAGGTCCGACTAACGGCTACACCTTC	CASSHPEVGPTNGYTF
-	TRBJ1-1	TRBV30	few	TGTGCCTGGAGTGTGGCTCAGGGGAGCACTGAAGCTTTCTTT	CAWSVAQGSTEAFF
-	TRBJ2-1	TRBV4-1	few	TGCGCCAGCAGCCAATTCCACCGGGACTTGCAAGAGCAGTTCTTC	CASSQFHRDLQEQFF
-	TRBJ1-4	TRBV19	-	TGTGCCAGTAGTACACTGGACAGTCTTCCAACTAATGAAAAACTGTTTTTT	CASSTLDSLPTNEKLFF
TRBD1	TRBJ2-7	TRBV28	few	TGTGCCAGCAGGCCGGGACAGAGCTACGAGCAGTACTTC	CASRPGQSYEQYF
TRBD2	TRBJ2-7	TRBV28	once	TGTGCCAGCAGTTCGCCCCGGATAGCGGGTGACTACGAGCAGTACTTC	CASSSPRIAGDYEQYF
TRBD1	TRBJ1-1	TRBV5-1	-	TGCGCCAGCAGGCCGACAGGGATCACTGAAGCTTTCTTT	CASRPTGITEAFF
-	TRBJ1-1	TRBV30	-	TGTGCCTGGACCAGTCCCGTTAGGGGTACTGAAGCTTTCTTT	CAWTSPVRGTEAFF
-	TRBJ2-5	TRBV7-9	-	TGTGCCAGCAGCTTAATTAAGCAGGGGCCGGGGGAGACCCAGTACTTC	CASSLIKQGPGETQYF
TRBD1	TRBJ1-2	TRBV30	few	TGTGCCTTGACAGGGAGATCCCTCTATGGCTACACCTTC	CALTGRSLYGYTF
-	TRBJ2-1	TRBV7-2	-	TGTGCCAGCAGCCTCGTCAGGGAGGATGAGCAGTTCTTC	CASSLVREDEQFF
-	TRBJ2-5	TRBV6-1	few	TGTGCCAGCAGTGTGTCCCTTGAGACCCAGTACTTC	CASSVSLETQYF
-	TRBJ1-3	TRBV14	few	TGTGCCAGCAGCCAAGGGGCAAGAAACACCATATATTTT	CASSQGARNTIYF
TRBD2	TRBJ2-1	TRBV28	-	TGTGCCAGCAGACTACTAGCGGGTAACTACAATGAGCAGTTCTTC	CASRLLAGNYNEQFF
-	TRBJ2-1	TRBV30	few	TGTGCCTGGGCAACAGGGTACGGTAGTGAGCAGTTCTTC	CAWATGYGSEQFF
TRBD2	TRBJ2-1	TRBV15	-	TGTGCCACCAGCCCCCGAACCCTTAGCGGGAGGACCTACAATGAGCAGTTCTTC	CATSPRTLSGRTYNEQFF
TRBD1	TRBJ1-5	TRBV23-1	few	TGCGCCAGCAGTCAATCCGGGACAGACAATCAGCCCCAGCATTTT	CASSQSGTDNQPQHF
-	TRBJ1-3	TRBV7-2	few	TGTGCCAGCAGCGGCCAGAGAAACACCATATATTTT	CASSGQRNTIYF
TRBD1	TRBJ1-2	TRBV28	-	TGTGCCAGCATGGGACAGGGTTTTGGTGGCTACACCTTC	CASMGQGFGGYTF
-	TRBJ2-6	TRBV5-1	-	TGCGCCAGCAGCTTCGGGGGAATCTCTCGGGGGGCCAACGTCCTGACTTTC	CASSFGGISRGANVLTF
TRBD2	TRBJ2-5	TRBV30	-	TGTGCCTGGATAGCGGGACCGGGAGAGACCCAGTACTTC	CAWIAGPGETQYF
TRBD2	TRBJ2-3	TRBV5-1	-	TGCGCCAGCAGCTTGGATAGGGGAGGGACAGATACGCAGTATTTT	CASSLDRGGTDTQYF
TRBD2	TRBJ2-7	TRBV7-9	-	TGTGCCAGCAGCGCCTTCAGCGGGAGTGTTTACGAGCAGTACTTC	CASSAFSGSVYEQYF
-	TRBJ2-7	TRBV28	-	TGTGCCAGCAGTTTTGTCGGCATAGGGGGGGCAGGATCCTACGAGCAGTACTTC	CASSFVGIGGAGSYEQYF
-	TRBJ2-4	TRBV4-1	few	TGCGCCAGCAGCCAATTGGCGGGGAAAAACATTCAGTACTTC	CASSQLAGKNIQYF
TRBD1	TRBJ2-5	TRBV7-9	-	TGTGCCAGCACCTTCGGGACAGGACAAGAGACCCAGTACTTC	CASTFGTGQETQYF
TRBD1	TRBJ2-2	TRBV28	-	TGTGCCAGCAGTACCCGGACAGGGGCGGCCGGGGAGCTGTTTTTT	CASSTRTGAAGELFF
-	TRBJ1-1	TRBV28	-	TGTGCCAGCAGCCAACAGGGAACTGAAGCTTTCTTT	CASSQQGTEAFF
TRBD1	TRBJ1-5	TRBV6-5	-	TGTGCCAGCAGTTGGGACAGGAATCAGCCCCAGCATTTT	CASSWDRNQPQHF
-	TRBJ2-1	TRBV19	few	TGTGCCACCGCAGGGTGGGATGAGCAGTTCTTC	CATAGWDEQFF
TRBD2	TRBJ2-1	TRBV7-7	few	TGTGCCAGCAGCTTTACATTGGCGGGAGATGAGCAGTTCTTC	CASSFTLAGDEQFF
TRBD2	TRBJ2-4	TRBV13	few	TGTGCCAGCGCAGCGGGAGGGGCCAAAAACATTCAGTACTTC	CASAAGGAKNIQYF
-	TRBJ2-7	TRBV7-9	-	TGTGCCAGCAGCTTAGCACAGGGCCCAGACGAGCAGTACTTC	CASSLAQGPDEQYF
-	TRBJ1-2	TRBV14	-	TGTGCCAGCAGCCATTTGCCAACCGGCGACAGCTACACCTTC	CASSHLPTGDSYTF
TRBD1	TRBJ2-5	TRBV5-1	-	TGCGCCAGCAGCTTCTGGACAGGAAGGGAAGAGACCCAGTACTTC	CASSFWTGREETQYF
TRBD1	TRBJ2-1	TRBV25-1	few	TGTGCCAGCAGTGAAGGACAGGGTTCCTACAATGAGCAGTTCTTC	CASSEGQGSYNEQFF
TRBD2	TRBJ2-1	TRBV13	-	TGTGCCAGCAGCTTACTAGCGGGAGATAAGTGGGGTGAGCAGTTCTTC	CASSLLAGDKWGEQFF
TRBD1	TRBJ1-5	TRBV30	-	TGTGCCTGGAGAGGACAGGGCAATCAGCCCCAGCATTTT	CAWRGQGNQPQHF
TRBD2	TRBJ2-7	TRBV19	few	TGTGCCAGTAGTGAACTTAGCGGGCCCTCCTACGAGCAGTACTTC	CASSELSGPSYEQYF
-	TRBJ1-1	TRBV29-1	few	TGCAGCGGGAAAGAGGATCTGAACACTGAAGCTTTCTTT	CSGKEDLNTEAFF
-	TRBJ1-4	TRBV1	-	TGCACCAGCAGCCAAGCTTTTGAGACGCGGGGAGAGAAACTGTTTTTT	CTSSQAFETRGEKLFF
-	TRBJ2-5	TRBV4-3	-	TGCGCCAGCAGCCAAGACTCGGGAGAGACCCAGTACTTC	CASSQDSGETQYF
-	TRBJ1-4	TRBV30	-	TGTGCCTGGAGTGACCGACTTAATGAAAAACTGTTTTTT	CAWSDRLNEKLFF
-	TRBJ2-7	TRBV6-5	-	TGTGCCAGCAGTTACTCGTTCACAGTTAGCTCCTACGAGCAGTACTTC	CASSYSFTVSSYEQYF
-	TRBJ2-6	TRBV6-5	few	TGTGCCAGCAGTTTTAGCTCTGGGGCCAACGTCCTGACTTTC	CASSFSSGANVLTF
TRBD2	TRBJ2-1	TRBV2	few	TGTGCCATCGATACTAGCGGGAGGGATGAGCAGTTCTTC	CAIDTSGRDEQFF
TRBD1	TRBJ1-2	TRBV4-1	-	TGCGCCAGCAGCCAGGCGACAGGGCCCGCTAACTATGGCTACACCTTC	CASSQATGPANYGYTF
TRBD1	TRBJ2-2	TRBV5-1	-	TGCGCCAGCAGCTTGGTTGTGACAGGGGTCACCGGGGAGCTGTTTTTT	CASSLVVTGVTGELFF